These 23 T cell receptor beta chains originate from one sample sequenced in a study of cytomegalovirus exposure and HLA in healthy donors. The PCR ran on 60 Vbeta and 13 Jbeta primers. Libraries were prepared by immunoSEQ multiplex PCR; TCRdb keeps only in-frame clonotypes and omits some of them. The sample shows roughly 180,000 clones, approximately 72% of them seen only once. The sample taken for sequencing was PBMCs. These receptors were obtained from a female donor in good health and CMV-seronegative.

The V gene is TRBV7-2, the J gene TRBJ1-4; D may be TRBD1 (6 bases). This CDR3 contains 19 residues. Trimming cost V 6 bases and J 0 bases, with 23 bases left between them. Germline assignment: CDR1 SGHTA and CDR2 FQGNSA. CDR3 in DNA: TGTGCCAGCAGTCATTACGGTTTTTCAGGGGTAGCAACTAATGAAAAACTGTTTTTT. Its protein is CASSHYGFSGVATNEKLFF.

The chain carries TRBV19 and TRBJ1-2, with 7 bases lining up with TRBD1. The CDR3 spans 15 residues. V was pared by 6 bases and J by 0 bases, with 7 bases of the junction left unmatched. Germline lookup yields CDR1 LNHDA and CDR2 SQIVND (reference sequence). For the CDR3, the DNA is TGTGCCAGTAGGGGACCGGGACAGTCTAACTATGGCTACACCTTC. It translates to CASRGPGQSNYGYTF.

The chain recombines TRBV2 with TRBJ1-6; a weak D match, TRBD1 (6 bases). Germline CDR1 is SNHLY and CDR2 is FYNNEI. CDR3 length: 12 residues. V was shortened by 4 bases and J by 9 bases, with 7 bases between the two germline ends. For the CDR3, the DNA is TGTGCCAGCAGTGGACAGGTTTCACCCCTCCACTTT. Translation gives CASSGQVSPLHF.

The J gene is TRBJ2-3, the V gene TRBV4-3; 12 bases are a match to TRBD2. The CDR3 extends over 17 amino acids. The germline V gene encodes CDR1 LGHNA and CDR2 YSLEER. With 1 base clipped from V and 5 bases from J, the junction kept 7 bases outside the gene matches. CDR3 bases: TGCGCCAGCAGCCAAGGGGCTAGCGGGGGGGCGAAAGATACGCAGTATTTT. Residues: CASSQGASGGAKDTQYF.

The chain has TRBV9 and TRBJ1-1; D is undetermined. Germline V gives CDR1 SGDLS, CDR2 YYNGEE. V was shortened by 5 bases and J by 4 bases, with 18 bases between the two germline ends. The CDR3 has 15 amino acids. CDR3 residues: CASSAGVPGSTEAFF. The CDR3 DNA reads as TGTGCCAGCAGTGCCGGGGTACCGGGTAGCACTGAAGCTTTCTTT.

The CDR3 nucleotides read TGTGCCAGCAGCCGAGGTACCGGGGAAGGCTACGAGCAGTACTTC. Protein sequence: CASSRGTGEGYEQYF. This rearrangement joins TRBV5-4 to TRBJ2-7, with D maybe TRBD2 (5 bases). Trimming stripped 4 bases from V and 3 bases from J, with 17 bases between. This CDR3 has 15 amino acids. In germline, CDR1 is SGHNT, CDR2 YYREEE (reference sequence).

The CDR3, as DNA: TGTGCCAGCAGCCGGGGACAGGTAAACGCTGAAGCTTTCTTT. Protein: CASSRGQVNAEAFF. The chain uses TRBV2 and TRBJ1-1; 8 nucleotides align to TRBD1. The CDR3 is 14 residues long. Germline CDR1 reads SNHLY; CDR2 reads FYNNEI. V shed 6 bases and J 6 bases; nucleotides not matched to a gene: 9.

The CDR3 loop is CASSLYQGNPLRQPQHF. In nucleotides, the CDR3 is TGTGCCAGCAGCTTATATCAGGGTAACCCTTTGCGGCAGCCCCAGCATTTT. The V gene is TRBV7-8, the J gene TRBJ1-5, with a tentative D call TRBD1 (5 bases). From germline, CDR1 is SGHVS and CDR2 FQNEAQ. CDR3 length: 17 residues. Trimming shortened V by 2 bases and J by 7 bases, and 21 bases separated the two germline ends.

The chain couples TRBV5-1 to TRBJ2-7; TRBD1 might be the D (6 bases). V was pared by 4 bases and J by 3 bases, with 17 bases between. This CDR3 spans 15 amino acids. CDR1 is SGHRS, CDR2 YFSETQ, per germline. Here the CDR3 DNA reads TGCGCCAGCAGCCCTCGGATTGGGACATACTACGAGCAGTACTTC. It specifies CASSPRIGTYYEQYF.

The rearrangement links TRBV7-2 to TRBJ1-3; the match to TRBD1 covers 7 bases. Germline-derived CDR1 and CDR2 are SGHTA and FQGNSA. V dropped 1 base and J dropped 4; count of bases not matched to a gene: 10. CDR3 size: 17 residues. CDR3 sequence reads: CASSLGHRGTAGNTIYF. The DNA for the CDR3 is TGTGCCAGCAGCTTAGGTCACCGAGGGACAGCCGGAAACACCATATATTTT.

CDR3 region: CAWSVIGGGYTF. The CDR3 bases are TGTGCCTGGAGTGTAATAGGAGGTGGCTACACCTTC. The gene calls are TRBV30 and TRBJ1-2; no firm D call. The germline V gene encodes CDR1 GTSNPN and CDR2 SVGIG (reference sequence). CDR3 size: 12 residues. V was pared by 0 bases and J by 7 bases, with 9 bases between. Filled out from reference TRBV30 and TRBJ1-2, the complete variable domain reads SQTIHQWPATLVQPVGSPLSLECTVEGTSNPNLYWYRQAAGRGLQLLFYSVGIGQISSEVPQNLSASRPQDRQFILSSKKLLLSDSGFYLCAWSVIGGGYTFGSGTRLTVV.

This CDR3 is CASSLDGTEAFF. CDR3 DNA sequence: TGTGCCAGCAGCTTAGATGGGACAGAAGCTTTCTTT. The J gene is TRBJ1-1, the V gene TRBV11-3; weak D call: TRBD1 (6 bases). The V end lost 0 bases, the J end lost 8 bases, and 7 bases lay between the germline ends. CDR3 size: 12 residues. Germline CDR1 reads SGHNT; CDR2 reads YENEEA.

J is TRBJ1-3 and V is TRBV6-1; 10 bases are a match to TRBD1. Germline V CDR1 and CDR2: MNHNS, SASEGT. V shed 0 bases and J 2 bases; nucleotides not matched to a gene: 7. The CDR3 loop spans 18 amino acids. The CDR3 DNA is TGTGCCAGCAGTGAAGCCCCAGTCGGGACAGGGGCTGGAAACACCATATATTTT. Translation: CASSEAPVGTGAGNTIYF.

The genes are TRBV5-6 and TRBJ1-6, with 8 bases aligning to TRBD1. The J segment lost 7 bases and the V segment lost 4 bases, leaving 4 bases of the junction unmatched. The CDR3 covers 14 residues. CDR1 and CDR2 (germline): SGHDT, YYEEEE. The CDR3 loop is CASSLRTGNSPLHF. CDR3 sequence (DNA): TGTGCCAGCAGCCTCCGGACAGGGAATTCACCCCTCCACTTT.

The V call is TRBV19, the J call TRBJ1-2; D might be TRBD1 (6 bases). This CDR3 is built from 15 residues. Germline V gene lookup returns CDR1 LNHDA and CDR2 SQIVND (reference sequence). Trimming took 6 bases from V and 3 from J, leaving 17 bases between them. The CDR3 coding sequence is TGTGCCAGTAGAGATACGGGCGGGGGGCACTATGGCTACACCTTC. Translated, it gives CASRDTGGGHYGYTF.

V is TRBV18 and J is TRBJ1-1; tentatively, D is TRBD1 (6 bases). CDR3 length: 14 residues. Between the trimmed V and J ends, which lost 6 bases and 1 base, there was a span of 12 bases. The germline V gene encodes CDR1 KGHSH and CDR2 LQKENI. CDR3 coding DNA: TGTGCCAGCTCGGATGGCAGGGGGAACACTGAAGCTTTCTTT. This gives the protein CASSDGRGNTEAFF.

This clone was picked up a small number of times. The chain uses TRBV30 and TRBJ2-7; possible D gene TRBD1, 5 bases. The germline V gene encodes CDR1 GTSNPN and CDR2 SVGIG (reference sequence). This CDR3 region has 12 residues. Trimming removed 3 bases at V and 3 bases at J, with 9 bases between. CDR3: CAWRVQGYEQYF. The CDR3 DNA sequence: TGTGCCTGGAGAGTTCAGGGCTACGAGCAGTACTTC.

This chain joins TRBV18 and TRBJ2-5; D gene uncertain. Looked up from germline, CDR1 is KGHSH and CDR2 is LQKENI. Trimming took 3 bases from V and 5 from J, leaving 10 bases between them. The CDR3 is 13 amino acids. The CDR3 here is CASSPAGGETQYF. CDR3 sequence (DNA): TGTGCCAGCTCACCGGCCGGCGGTGAGACCCAGTACTTC.

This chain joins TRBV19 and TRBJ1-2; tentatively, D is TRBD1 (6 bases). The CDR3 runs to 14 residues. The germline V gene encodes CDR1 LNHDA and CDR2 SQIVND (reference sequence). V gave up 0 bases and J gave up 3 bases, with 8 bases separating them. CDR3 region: CASSIDRGDYGYTF. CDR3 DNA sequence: TGTGCCAGTAGTATAGACAGGGGAGACTATGGCTACACCTTC.

Here the CDR3 DNA reads TGTGCCAGCAGTGAATTATCACCGGGACAGGGGGCAAGGGGATACACCTTC. It yields the protein CASSELSPGQGARGYTF. The chain recombines TRBV2 with TRBJ1-2; 12 nucleotides agree with TRBD1. Per germline, CDR1 SNHLY and CDR2 FYNNEI. V lost 2 bases to trimming and J lost 11 bases; unmatched junction nucleotides: 15. The CDR3 length is 17 residues.

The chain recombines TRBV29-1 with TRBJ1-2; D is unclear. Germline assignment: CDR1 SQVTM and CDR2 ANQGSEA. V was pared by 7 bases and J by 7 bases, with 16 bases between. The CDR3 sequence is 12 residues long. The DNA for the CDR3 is TGCAGCGCCGTCATGGGAGGTGGTGGCTACACCTTC. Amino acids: CSAVMGGGGYTF.

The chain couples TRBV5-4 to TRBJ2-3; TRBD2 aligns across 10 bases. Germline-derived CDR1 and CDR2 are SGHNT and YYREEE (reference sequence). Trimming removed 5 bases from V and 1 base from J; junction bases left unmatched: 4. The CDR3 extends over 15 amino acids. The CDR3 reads CASRVAGGRTDTQYF. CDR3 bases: TGTGCCAGCAGAGTAGCGGGAGGACGCACAGATACGCAGTATTTT.

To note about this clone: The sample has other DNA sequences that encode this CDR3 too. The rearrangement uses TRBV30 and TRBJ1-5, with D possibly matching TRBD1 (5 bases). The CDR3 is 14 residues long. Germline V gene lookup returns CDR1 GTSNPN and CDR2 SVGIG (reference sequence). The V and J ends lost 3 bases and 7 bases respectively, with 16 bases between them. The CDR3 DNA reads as TGTGCCTGGAGCGCGGGACTTAATTCCCAGCCCCAGCATTTT. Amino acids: CAWSAGLNSQPQHF.